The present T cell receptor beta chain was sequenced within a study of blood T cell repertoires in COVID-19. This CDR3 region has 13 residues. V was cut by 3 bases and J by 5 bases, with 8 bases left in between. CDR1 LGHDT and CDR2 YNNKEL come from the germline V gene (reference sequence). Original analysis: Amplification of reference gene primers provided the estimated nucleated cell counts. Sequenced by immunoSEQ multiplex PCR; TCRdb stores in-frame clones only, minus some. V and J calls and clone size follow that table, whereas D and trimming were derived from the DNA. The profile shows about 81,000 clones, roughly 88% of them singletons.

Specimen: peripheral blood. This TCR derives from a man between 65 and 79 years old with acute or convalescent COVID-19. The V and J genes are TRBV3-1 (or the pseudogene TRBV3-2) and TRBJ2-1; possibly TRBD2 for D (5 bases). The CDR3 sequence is CASSQGSDNEQFF. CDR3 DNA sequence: TGTGCCAGCAGCCAGGGTAGCGACAATGAGCAGTTCTTC.